Below, 8 T cell receptor beta chains from the same sample are listed, as sequenced in a study of shared clonotypes between healthy human individuals. The repertoire was sequenced with immunoSEQ multiplex PCR; TCRdb's copy has only in-frame clones and lacks some. This table holds some 1 million clones, about 76% found once. The material sequenced was memory CD4+ T cells sorted from blood. Subset denoted: CD45RA-negative fraction. The receptors originated from a man aged 18 to 30 in good health.

V gene TRBV19 combines with J gene TRBJ2-6, with a tentative D call TRBD2 (5 bases). There are 18 residues in the CDR3. Trimming stripped 3 bases from V and 3 bases from J, with 18 bases between. Per the germline V gene, CDR1 is LNHDA and CDR2 is SQIVND (reference sequence). The CDR3 DNA follows: TGTGCCAGTAGTATCCCCGCCGCCGGGGTAGGTGGGGCCAACGTCCTGACTTTC. Protein product: CASSIPAAGVGGANVLTF.

Regarding this clone: The sample holds other DNA sequences that translate to the same CDR3. The rearrangement joins TRBV29-1 to TRBJ2-5; TRBD1 or TRBD2 may be the D gene (5 bases each). With 4 bases removed from V and 1 base from J, the gap between germline ends came to 10 bases. Germline V lookup: CDR1 SQVTM, CDR2 ANQGSEA. CDR3 length: 13 residues. This CDR3 is CSVAGTAQETQYF. CDR3 DNA sequence: TGCAGCGTTGCGGGGACGGCCCAAGAGACCCAGTACTTC.

This clone was counted between two and nine times. The chain combines TRBV19 with TRBJ1-2; unclear D gene. CDR1 is LNHDA, CDR2 SQIVND, per germline (reference sequence). Trimming shortened V by 5 bases and J by 6 bases, and 13 bases separated the two germline ends. This CDR3 comprises 13 residues. CDR3 sequence: CASSLGRWNGYTF. The CDR3 DNA sequence: TGTGCCAGTAGTCTTGGGCGATGGAATGGCTACACCTTC.

The table lists this clone with a count of one. The chain employs TRBV2 and TRBJ1-1, with 11 nucleotides matching TRBD1. The germline CDR1 and CDR2 sequences are SNHLY and FYNNEI. After removal of 7 bases from V and 1 base from J, the junction contained 5 bases not matched to a gene. The CDR3 consists of 15 residues. CDR3 bases: TGTGCCAGCACTGGACAGGGGGCAGGGAACACTGAAGCTTTCTTT. It yields the protein CASTGQGAGNTEAFF.

This clone appeared a few times. The rearrangement links TRBV2 to TRBJ2-1; 7 bases agree with TRBD2. This CDR3 spans 12 amino acids. The ends lost 0 bases at V and 12 bases at J; junction bases unmatched: 2. Germline V CDR1 and CDR2: SNHLY, FYNNEI. The CDR3 loop reads CASSEAKRGQFF. CDR3 DNA sequence: TGTGCCAGCAGTGAAGCAAAGCGGGGGCAGTTCTTC.

The rearrangement links TRBV4-2 to TRBJ1-1; D might be TRBD1 (5 bases). CDR3 length: 16 amino acids. CDR1 LGHNA and CDR2 YNFKEQ come from the germline V gene. Deletions cut 0 bases from V and 3 bases from J, with 14 bases between. The CDR3 region has the DNA TGTGCCAGCAGCCAAGAGGCGAGGGCCAGGGACACTGAAGCTTTCTTT. Translation gives CASSQEARARDTEAFF.

Comment on this clone: Its ends do not fully match the called genes, so a read error is possible. This sequence joins TRBV6-1 and TRBJ2-2, with TRBD2 identical over 10 bases. The CDR3 runs to 17 residues. In germline, CDR1 is MNHNS, CDR2 SASEGT. CDR3 DNA sequence: TGTGCCAGCAGAGAAGCAACTAGCGGGGCCGCCACCGGGGAGCTGTTTTTT. It translates to CASREATSGAATGELFF.

The table lists this clone with a count of one. The V and J genes are TRBV5-1 and TRBJ2-1; D is perhaps TRBD1 or TRBD2 (7 bases each). The CDR3 totals 15 residues. Germline V CDR1 and CDR2: SGHRS, YFSETQ. Trimming left V 0 bases short and J 10 bases short, with 17 bases between. In nucleotides, the CDR3 is TGCGCCAGCAGCTTGGCCCCACAGGGGAGGGGGGAGCAGTTCTTC. Its translation is CASSLAPQGRGEQFF.